The T cell receptor beta chain under discussion was sequenced for a study of early stage breast cancer tumors. About the research overall: Average read coverage per sample was approximately 10-fold.

This clone was observed once. Its antigen is not identified. The ends were cut back, 4 bases at V and 5 bases at J, with 14 bases in the middle. The length of the CDR3 is 14 residues. The germline V gene has CDR1 MGHRA and CDR2 YSYEKL. Study-wide findings and caveats: In about 90% of the 16 patients, blood comparison separated tumor from normal breast. Bulk DNA sequencing of unsorted cells missed chain pairing and markers. Compared with adjacent normal breast tissue, tumors showed around 2.5-fold greater T cell density and higher clonality.

Profiling relied on immunoSEQ multiplex PCR, and the TCRdb table lists in-frame clones only, not all of them. Found here are about 53,000 clones, just over 90% of them singletons; the top ten hold 5%. Sequencing used blood. The clonotype originates from a person aged 70 to 85 with breast cancer. V and J are TRBV4-1 and TRBJ1-2; D is ambiguous. The CDR3 is CASSLDRESYGYTF. The CDR3 DNA reads as TGCGCCAGCAGCCTCGATAGGGAGAGTTATGGCTACACCTTC.